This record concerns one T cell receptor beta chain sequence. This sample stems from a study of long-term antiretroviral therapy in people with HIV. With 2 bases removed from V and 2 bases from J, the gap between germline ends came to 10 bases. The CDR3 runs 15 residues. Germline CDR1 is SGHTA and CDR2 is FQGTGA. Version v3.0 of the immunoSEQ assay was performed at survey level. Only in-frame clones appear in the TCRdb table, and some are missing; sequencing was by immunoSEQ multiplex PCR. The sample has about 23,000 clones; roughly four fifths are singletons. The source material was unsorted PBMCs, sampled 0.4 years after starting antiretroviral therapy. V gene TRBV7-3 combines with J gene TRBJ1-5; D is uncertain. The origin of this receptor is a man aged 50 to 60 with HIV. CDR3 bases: TGTGCCAGCAGCTTATCTCACGGGGGCAATCAGCCCCAGCATTTT. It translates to CASSLSHGGNQPQHF.